This T cell receptor (beta chain) was recovered during a study of beta chain features in type 1 diabetes. Populations obtained by sorting all exceeded 95% purity. Overall study results and limits: There was a moderate but significant shortening of TCRB CDR3s in all four CD4+ subsets of Type 1 diabetes patients. For patients, the naive, central memory and Treg TCRB repertoires appeared more alike than for healthy donors. The question of HLA type influencing TCRB rearrangement was one that remained unresolved here.

The CDR3 contains 14 residues. The germline V gene encodes CDR1 LNHDA and CDR2 SQIVND (reference sequence). The V and J ends lost 8 bases and 0 bases respectively, with 11 bases between them. Of note for this clone: Its antigen is undetermined.

The authors reverse transcribed all of the isolated RNA, so sequencing captured expressed TCRB transcripts. Sequenced by immunoSEQ multiplex PCR; TCRdb stores in-frame clones only, minus some. The sample includes under 250,000 clones, less than 15% of them seen just once. The sequenced sample consisted of naive CD4+ T cells from blood. V gene TRBV19 combines with J gene TRBJ1-5, with D perhaps TRBD1 (6 bases). This clonotype originated in a woman aged 35 to 49 in good health. The CDR3 loop is CASLSGHSNQPQHF. In DNA, the CDR3 is TGTGCCAGTTTATCGGGACATAGCAATCAGCCCCAGCATTTT.